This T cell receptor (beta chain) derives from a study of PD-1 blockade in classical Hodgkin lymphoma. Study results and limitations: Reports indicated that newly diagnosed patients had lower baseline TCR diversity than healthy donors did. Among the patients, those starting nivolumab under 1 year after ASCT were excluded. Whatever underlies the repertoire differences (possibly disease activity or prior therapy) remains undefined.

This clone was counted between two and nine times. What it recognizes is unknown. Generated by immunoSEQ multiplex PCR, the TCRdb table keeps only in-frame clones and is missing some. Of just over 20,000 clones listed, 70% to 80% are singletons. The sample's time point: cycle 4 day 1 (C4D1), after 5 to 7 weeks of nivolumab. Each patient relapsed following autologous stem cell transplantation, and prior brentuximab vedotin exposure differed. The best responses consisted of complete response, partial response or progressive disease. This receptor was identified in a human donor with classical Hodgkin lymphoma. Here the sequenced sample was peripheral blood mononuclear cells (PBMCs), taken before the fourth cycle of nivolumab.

CDR3 nucleotides: TGTGCCAGCAGTTTATTATCGGGGAGCAATGAGCAGTTCTTC. The encoded protein is CASSLLSGSNEQFF. The chain uses TRBV27 and TRBJ2-1, with D possibly matching TRBD2 (5 bases). CDR1 and CDR2 from the germline V gene are MNHEY and SMNVEV (reference sequence). The CDR3 totals 14 residues. V lost 1 base and J 6 bases, leaving 10 bases between the germline ends.